These 16 T cell receptor beta chains share one sample of origin, sequenced in a study of T-cell reconstitution after alpha-beta-depleted transplantation in children. A TCRbeta library incorporating unique molecular identifiers was prepared. TCRdb reanalysed the PCR reads using MiXCR and keeps one entry per CDR3 protein. The data show about 610,000 distinct CDR3 sequences, under 12% seen once. The source was PBMCs from the stem cell graft donor, collected from the stem cell graft. These receptors all come from a human donor who donated a stem cell graft to a child with acute myeloid leukemia.

This clonotype was observed a few times. The chain recombines TRBV4-2 with TRBJ1-1, with no clear D. Germline V CDR1 and CDR2: LGHNA, YNFKEQ. The CDR3 is made up of 15 amino acids. The germline V and J ends were trimmed by 0 bases and 2 bases, with 10 bases remaining between them. Here the CDR3 DNA reads TGTGCCAGCAGCCAAGATCTCGGTGAAAACACTGAAGCTTTCTTT. It encodes CASSQDLGENTEAFF.

This clonotype has just a few counts. The chain links TRBV24-1 to TRBJ2-1; 8 nucleotides line up with TRBD1. The CDR3 contains 12 residues. The J segment lost 8 bases and the V segment lost 9 bases, leaving 5 bases of the junction unmatched. CDR1 and CDR2 (germline): KGHDR, SFDVKD. The CDR3, as DNA: TGTGCCACCGGACAGGGCTCCGATGAGCAGTTCTTC. Its protein product is CATGQGSDEQFF.

This clonotype was counted a few times. The chain carries TRBV7-2 and TRBJ2-5; no firm D call. In germline, CDR1 is SGHTA, CDR2 FQGNSA. The CDR3 extends over 15 amino acids. V lost 2 bases and J 6 bases, leaving 16 bases between the germline ends. As DNA, the CDR3 is TGTGCCAGCAGCTTACTCTCCGCAGGCAAGAAGACCCAGTACTTC. Translating it yields CASSLLSAGKKTQYF.

This clonotype was counted many times. The chain joins TRBV7-6 to TRBJ1-2; the D gene is possibly TRBD1 (6 bases). Germline V gene data show CDR1 as SGHVS and CDR2 as FNYEAQ. This CDR3 region has 14 residues. Trimming took 5 bases from V and 3 from J, leaving 13 bases between them. The CDR3, as DNA: TGTGCCAGCAGCCCCTCAGGGGTTGACTATGGCTACACCTTC. As protein: CASSPSGVDYGYTF.

This clonotype was detected ten times or more. V and J are TRBV10-3 and TRBJ2-7, with 9 bases that match TRBD2. Germline CDR1 is ENHRY and CDR2 is SYGVKD. V lost 10 bases, J lost 9 bases, and 13 bases stayed unmatched. The CDR3 has 13 residues. The CDR3 coding sequence is TGTGCCACCTTAGCGGGAGATATAATCGGGCAGTACTTC. This sequence encodes CATLAGDIIGQYF.

The rearrangement joins TRBV12-3 or TRBV12-4 to TRBJ2-1; a possible D gene is TRBD2 (6 bases). The CDR3 covers 15 residues. The V gene lost 6 bases and the J gene lost 9 bases, with 21 bases spanning the gap. The CDR3 here is CASRPPGLLLGEQFF. The CDR3 nucleotides read TGTGCCAGCAGACCTCCGGGACTCCTCCTCGGTGAGCAGTTCTTC.

The CDR3 sequence is CACCLAFPTAGGVDNEQFF. CDR3 in DNA: TGTGCCTGCTGTTTAGCGTTCCCAACAGCGGGAGGGGTCGACAATGAGCAGTTCTTC. J is TRBJ2-1 and V is TRBV12-3 or TRBV12-4; 10 positions agree with TRBD2. Germline trimming cut 11 bases from V and 5 bases from J; bases unmatched to any gene: 24. This CDR3 has 19 residues.

This clonotype was counted only a few times. This chain uses TRBV9 with TRBJ2-5; D might be TRBD2 (5 bases). CDR3 length: 13 amino acids. CDR1 and CDR2 (germline): SGDLS, YYNGEE. Trimming removed 1 base from V and 5 bases from J, with 9 bases in between. CDR3 loop: CASSVSSRETQYF. DNA for the CDR3: TGTGCCAGCAGCGTATCTAGCCGGGAGACCCAGTACTTC.

This clonotype was recorded a few times. The chain couples TRBV20-1 to TRBJ1-1; D gene uncertain. Germline lookup yields CDR1 DFQATT and CDR2 SNEGSKA (reference sequence). This CDR3 contains 15 residues. V was shortened by 1 base and J by 0 bases, with 12 bases between the two germline ends. Here the CDR3 reads CSARVHEGLNTEAFF. In DNA form, the CDR3 reads TGCAGTGCTAGAGTACACGAAGGTCTGAACACTGAAGCTTTCTTT.

Ten or more counts support this clonotype. The chain is built from TRBV20-1 and TRBJ2-7; 8 bases map to TRBD2. V gave up 0 bases and J gave up 7 bases; unmatched junction bases: 11. CDR3 length: 15 residues. The V gene's germline CDR1 is DFQATT and CDR2 SNEGSKA (reference sequence). The CDR3 protein is CSARDPAGGPNEQYF. The CDR3 DNA sequence: TGCAGTGCTAGAGATCCTGCGGGAGGCCCTAATGAGCAGTACTTC.

With respect to this clonotype: At one of its ends the junction is not consistent with the germline gene, which may arise from a read error. The chain carries TRBV20-1 and TRBJ2-4; D remains unclear. The CDR3 totals 17 residues. Germline V CDR1 and CDR2: DFQATT, SNEGSKA (reference sequence). For the CDR3, the DNA is TGCTGTGCTAGAGACGCCCTGCTGGGAACGGCCAAAAACATTCAGTACTTC. The encoded protein is CCARDALLGTAKNIQYF.

At least ten counts were recorded for this clonotype. The chain recombines TRBV5-1 with TRBJ2-1, with 9 positions matching TRBD1. Trimming removed 0 bases from V and 6 bases from J; junction bases left unmatched: 4. CDR1 and CDR2 (germline): SGHRS, YFSETQ. The CDR3 is 15 residues long. The CDR3 DNA reads TGCGCCAGCAGCTTGGCACAGGGGGCAAGCAATGAGCAGTTCTTC. Amino acid sequence: CASSLAQGASNEQFF.

This clonotype was recorded many times. This rearrangement joins TRBV9 to TRBJ1-3; D call uncertain. V lost 1 base and J 0 bases, leaving 14 bases between the germline ends. The CDR3 totals 17 residues. Germline CDR1 reads SGDLS; CDR2 reads YYNGEE. The CDR3, as DNA: TGTGCCAGCAGCGTATATGACAAAACGAGCTCTGGAAACACCATATATTTT. Translated: CASSVYDKTSSGNTIYF.

The table lists this clonotype with many counts. The chain joins TRBV20-1 to TRBJ2-7, with 10 bases identical to TRBD1. The V segment lost 5 bases and the J segment 1 base; nucleotides outside the gene matches: 2. The CDR3 has 13 residues. Germline-derived CDR1 and CDR2 are DFQATT and SNEGSKA (reference sequence). CDR3 bases: TGCAGTGCTGGGGACAGGGGATCCTACGAGCAGTACTTC. Translation: CSAGDRGSYEQYF.

This clonotype was counted a few times. The chain has TRBV27 and TRBJ2-6; 9 bases are a match to TRBD1. Germline values: CDR1 MNHEY, CDR2 SMNVEV (reference sequence). The CDR3 spans 16 residues. With 7 bases clipped from V and 1 base from J, the junction kept 5 bases outside the gene matches. The CDR3 DNA reads TGTGCCAGCAACCCGGGACAGGGTTCTGGGGCCAACGTCCTGACTTTC. Its protein product is CASNPGQGSGANVLTF.

This rearrangement joins TRBV7-9 to TRBJ1-2, with D possibly being TRBD1 (6 bases). The length of the CDR3 is 15 residues. V dropped 7 bases and J dropped 4 bases, with 19 bases sitting between them. CDR1 and CDR2 from the germline V gene are SEHNR and FQNEAQ (reference sequence). The CDR3 region has the DNA TGTGCCAGCACCCAAGGGGGGCGGTGGTCCTATGGCTACACCTTC. It is translated as CASTQGGRWSYGYTF.